This T cell receptor beta chain originates from a study of prognosis after radiotherapy for stage I lung cancer. Turning to the study itself: The patient group consisted of more than ten men and about 6 women whose ages spanned roughly 50 to 95, median approximately 70 years. Following radiotherapy, four patients went on to present distant metastases at a median of 7 months, and approximately 15 exhibited no significant progression. Study-wide findings and caveats: Reportedly, metastasis status was linked to differences in TRBV and TRBJ usage frequencies. Post-treatment Shannon entropy following stereotactic body radiation therapy was lower among patients who developed distant metastases.

Germline assignment: CDR1 SGHRS and CDR2 YFSETQ. Trimming took 4 bases from V and 0 from J; bases not matched to a gene: 6. This CDR3 is 15 amino acids long. Genomic DNA provided the template from which TCR beta CDR3 was amplified by two-round multiplex PCR. Each TRBV and TRBJ gene had its own primer in the first PCR round. MiXCR, run by TCRdb on the multiplex PCR reads, gives a single entry per CDR3 protein. Altogether around 30,000 distinct CDR3 sequences are present, more than 25% being singletons, with the ten largest covering about 12%. This clonotype was picked up many times. Antigen: not known. The chain uses TRBV5-1 and TRBJ2-7; 8 bases are a match to TRBD1. The source material was PBMCs, sampled before or after stereotactic body radiation therapy (not recorded which). The TCR sequence derives from a donor aged 50 or older with non-small cell lung cancer. The CDR3 region is CASSPDRAVSYEQYF. The DNA for the CDR3 is TGCGCCAGCAGCCCGGACAGGGCCGTCTCCTACGAGCAGTACTTC.